A selection of T cell receptor beta chains follows, all from one sample in a study of blood T cell repertoires in COVID-19. Here immunoSEQ multiplex PCR was the method, and the copy in TCRdb shows in-frame clones only, minus some. The sample shows fewer than 200,000 clones, 82% of them seen only once. The sequenced material came from PBMCs or T cells enriched from blood (not recorded which). These receptors originate from a man aged 55-75 years who had recovered from COVID-19. Both conserved end residues are part of each CDR3. Each record gives: V gene, CDR3 protein.

>TRBV4-1
CASYGLAGGPGNEQFF
>TRBV11-2
CASSLGGTGGVWYEQYF
>TRBV21-1
CASSPIQGRIFTDTQYF
>TRBV7-8
CASSLARRRGGGNTEAFF
>TRBV5-8
CASSPDRVKDETQYF
>TRBV27
CASSSYRGSGNTIYF
>TRBV19
CASSGDRDPMNTEAFF
>TRBV9
CASSVSDSPNYGYTF
>TRBV18
CASSREASNQPQHF
>TRBV3-1/TRBV3-2
CASSPISGRRGETQYF
>TRBV28
CASNLTPRGSGEQFF
>TRBV9
CASSLGLADTQYF
>TRBV27
CASRAGTSGSTDTQYF
>TRBV29-1
CSVRRGYGYTF
>TRBV15
CATSRDQNTEAFF
>TRBV5-1
CASSTDSNQPQHF
>TRBV6-5
CASSHGYGSTDTQYF
>TRBV19
CASSIENRNTEAFF
>TRBV11-3
CASSSGSYNEQFF
>TRBV7-8
CASSTGGEYNEQFF
>TRBV27
CASSSLNRGSNSPLHF
>TRBV18
CASSPPPSLAKNIQYF
>TRBV11-3
CASSLDKGTGELFF
>TRBV19
CASSPRQGGNTEAFF
>TRBV18
CASSPPIGVNTEAFF